These T cell receptor beta chains were read from a single sample in a study of OX40 agonist ivuxolimab in advanced cancers. Sequencing was performed with immunoSEQ multiplex PCR; in TCRdb, only in-frame clones are kept and a portion is missing. The sample comprises around 99,000 clones, 91% of which are singletons, and about 1.2% rests with the top ten. The sequencing used CD4+ or CD8+ T cells sorted from blood, collected in a trial of the OX40 agonist ivuxolimab. These receptors came from an adult with an advanced solid tumor such as melanoma, head and neck, liver or kidney cancer. The conserved cysteine and the conserved F or W are not part of the CDR3 here.

v_call cdr3_aa
TRBV25-1 ASSVPGQLSEQY
TRBV19 ASSIPAGYGYT
TRBV28 ASSLYREQPQH
TRBV6-6 ASSPPSGTGQETQY
TRBV11-3 ASSPQGPVTYGYT
TRBV7-8 ASSQPGGSRNTIY
TRBV30 AWGGLSREQY
TRBV15 ATSSPGQEVSNEQF
TRBV27 ASSPPPGQGRQPQH
TRBV18 ASSPIGRGDGRMNTEAF
TRBV10-2 ASSAAGGRSDTQY
TRBV15 ATSRAQEYTIY
TRBV28 ASILSGSSYEQY
TRBV19 ASSSHLEGEQY
TRBV19 ASSIQSAGSYNEQF
TRBV2 ASSTGGDYGYT
TRBV18 ASSQNPWGLADSGTQY
TRBV11-1 ASSPGRHMNTEAF
TRBV9 ASSQGVNTEAF
TRBV7-7 ASSLGGSGADTQY
TRBV5-5 ASSLTTGINQPQH
TRBV10-3 AISESDREGTEAF
TRBV19 ASRPREGTEAF
TRBV15 ATSRVGSEGIYEQY
TRBV27 ASRDGTVPSYEQY
TRBV7-2 ASRLAGGYEQY
TRBV30 AWSVGWVSTSPYEQY
TRBV27 ASSLVGRGEQF
TRBV5-1 ASSLAGGNYGYT
TRBV28 ASRRMDRDGFDQPQH
TRBV7-3 ASSPRAGGRTGELF
TRBV5-4 ASSSSGRSRYNEQF
TRBV4-1 ASSQAARQETQY
TRBV7-9 ASSLGQPLSTNEKLF
TRBV28 ASRGRSLAGEREQY
TRBV6-5 ASRTTFFYTDTQY
TRBV19 ASRGQENYEQY
TRBV18 ASSKESSYNEQF
TRBV7-2 ASSPNGGLLRADTQY
TRBV4-1 ASSQDRQTYEQY
TRBV6-1 ASSEGGQHYEQY
TRBV18 ASSAGTSGTLSYEQY
TRBV20-1 SAGRADEQY
TRBV15 ATLRQGEKLYGYT
TRBV18 ASSPSPGAWVEQY
TRBV7-3 ASSLVGVPTDTQY
TRBV5-4 ASSKGAEKLF
TRBV6-5 ASSYLAGGSEETQY
TRBV15 ATSARPGTGNTEAF
TRBV7-2 ASSLGRGDYGYT
TRBV15 ATSRGPGTASYEQY
TRBV11-2 ASGLTSGDTGELF
TRBV5-4 ASSLRLAGGRDEQY
TRBV12-5 ASGLVVSNTGELF
TRBV7-8 ASSPQTREWVKNIQY
TRBV2 ASSVGGNTEAF
TRBV29-1 SVVENSNQPQH
TRBV4-2 ASSKGTSSDEQY